This T cell receptor (beta chain) came from a study of cytomegalovirus exposure and HLA in healthy donors. Overall study: The approximately 680 first-cohort repertoires and the 95 to 150 validation repertoires shared the same platform, a later analysis reported.

As regards this clone: As yet, its antigen is unknown.

Here immunoSEQ multiplex PCR was the method, and the copy in TCRdb shows in-frame clones only, minus some. The data show approximately 230,000 clones, with 87% seen just once and approximately 12% held by the top ten. The germline V gene encodes CDR1 SGDLS and CDR2 YYNGEE. The CDR3 is 18 residues long. V lost 5 bases to trimming and J lost 10 bases, with 33 bases between them. Study findings and constraints: The tendency of first-cohort TCR clusters to co-occur in the 120 validation repertoires was the finding of a later analysis. It was 160 or so TCR beta chains that were listed as cytomegalovirus-associated.

The sequence came from a young man in good health and CMV-seropositive. Sequencing input: PBMCs. The rearrangement joins TRBV9 to TRBJ1-2; D possibly corresponds to TRBD1 (6 bases). The CDR3 DNA is TGTGCCAGCAGTCAACTAAAGGGGGGTTGGAGCAGGGGTAACGACTACACCTTC. Its translation is CASSQLKGGWSRGNDYTF.